Given below is one TCR beta chain in context. Its antigen is unidentified. The entry originates in a study of memory CD4+ T cells and cytomegalovirus serostatus. Overall study results and limits: About 40% of the roughly 160 known CMV-associated TCRbeta sequences appeared in CD4+ memory. Repertoires predicted CMV serostatus with median bootstrapped AUC of around 0.95.

Germline V lookup: CDR1 MGHDK, CDR2 SYGVNS. This CDR3 has 16 residues. Trimming shortened V by 1 base and J by 7 bases, and 14 bases separated the two germline ends. Original analysis: Out-of-frame sequences were removed, leaving around 2,000,000 distinct TCRbeta sequences. Clones were read by immunoSEQ multiplex PCR, and TCRdb kept only the in-frame ones, dropping some. V, J and clone size reflect that table, while D and trimming were determined from the DNA. The sample carries about 75,000 clones, under 80% recorded once. Single viable CD3+CD4+CD8-CD45RO+ cells were sorted as the memory CD4+ T cells.

The sequence came from an adult in good health and CMV-seropositive. Sequencing was done on a sample of memory CD4+ T cells from blood. This chain links TRBV25-1 with TRBJ1-6; tentative D call: TRBD1 (5 bases). This chain's CDR3 is CASSESLGPTNSPLHF. The CDR3 DNA reads TGTGCCAGCAGTGAATCACTGGGGCCAACGAATTCACCCCTCCACTTT. Looking up the rest from reference TRBV25-1 and TRBJ1-6 gives the full variable domain: EADIYQTPRYLVIGTGKKITLECSQTMGHDKMYWYQQDPGMELHLIHYSYGVNSTEKGDLSSESTVSRIRTEHFPLTLESARPSHTSQYLCASSESLGPTNSPLHFGNGTRLTVT.